A single sample gave rise to the 11 T cell receptor beta chains below, sequenced in a study of T-cell reconstitution after alpha-beta-depleted transplantation in children. The TCRbeta library incorporated unique molecular identifiers. Each CDR3 protein is one row after TCRdb ran MiXCR on the PCR reads. Of some 550,000 distinct CDR3 sequences listed, roughly 24% are singletons. The material was PBMCs, mostly from graft donor cells, obtained 360 days after TCRalphabeta/CD19-depleted stem cell transplant. The receptors come from a boy in the first two years of life who had a stem cell transplant for acute myeloid leukemia, so the T cells may come from the graft donor.

This clonotype was observed a single time. A much larger clone sits a single nucleotide away, making a read error possible. V gene TRBV5-1 combines with J gene TRBJ2-3; 14 positions agree with TRBD2. Trimming took 0 bases from V and 2 from J; bases not matched to a gene: 2. CDR1 and CDR2 (germline): SGHRS, YFSETQ. The CDR3 has 17 amino acids. The CDR3 reads CASSLVTSGGDTDTQYF. DNA of the CDR3: TGCGCCAGCAGCTTGGTGACTAGCGGGGGGGACACAGATACGCAGTATTTT.

This clonotype has ten or more counts. The CDR3 DNA reads as TGTGCCAGCAGCCAAGATTGGAGGGGGGGAGGTGGCCTGACGAACACCGGGGAGCTGTTTTTT. Its protein product is CASSQDWRGGGGLTNTGELFF. The J gene is TRBJ2-2, the V gene TRBV14; a possible D gene is TRBD2 (7 bases). The CDR3 runs 21 residues. Germline V gives CDR1 SGHDN, CDR2 FVKESK. The V gene lost 0 bases and the J gene lost 0 bases, with 23 bases spanning the gap.

This chain joins TRBV9 and TRBJ2-1; D may be TRBD1 or TRBD2 (6 bases each). Trimming pared 5 bases from V and 4 bases from J, leaving 19 bases between. Germline V CDR1 and CDR2: SGDLS, YYNGEE. The CDR3 runs 16 residues. CDR3 nucleotides: TGTGCCAGCAGTTTATCGGGGGCGGGGTCTTACAATGAGCAGTTCTTC. This gives the protein CASSLSGAGSYNEQFF.

In this sample, this clonotype turned up a few times. J is TRBJ2-7 and V is TRBV29-1; 8 bases agree with TRBD1. V shed 2 bases and J 2 bases; nucleotides not matched to a gene: 5. Germline V gene sequence: CDR1 SQVTM, CDR2 ANQGSEA. This CDR3 region has 14 residues. Here the CDR3 reads CSVELQGGPYEQYF. In nucleotides, the CDR3 is TGCAGCGTTGAATTACAGGGGGGCCCCTACGAGCAGTACTTC.

The J gene is TRBJ2-1, the V gene TRBV11-2; unclear D gene. The CDR3 is 14 residues long. In germline, CDR1 is SGHAT, CDR2 FQNNGV. V dropped 6 bases and J dropped 0 bases, with 9 bases sitting between them. This CDR3 reads CASRATTSYNEQFF. CDR3 sequence (DNA): TGTGCCAGCAGGGCGACGACCTCCTACAATGAGCAGTTCTTC.

This clonotype has a count of ten or more. The chain couples TRBV14 to TRBJ2-5; D call uncertain. V lost 4 bases and J 2 bases, leaving 11 bases between the germline ends. Germline-derived CDR1 and CDR2 are SGHDN and FVKESK. This CDR3 has 14 amino acids. The chain's CDR3 is CASSLLVSQETQYF. The CDR3 DNA reads TGTGCCAGCAGCCTTTTAGTGTCTCAAGAGACCCAGTACTTC.

This rearrangement joins TRBV24-1 to TRBJ1-1; D is unresolved. The V gene lost 6 bases and the J gene lost 7 bases, with 11 bases spanning the gap. This CDR3 has 12 residues. Germline-derived CDR1 and CDR2 are KGHDR and SFDVKD. The CDR3 region is CATSSSSGEAFF. The CDR3 DNA sequence: TGTGCCACCAGTTCTTCGTCCGGTGAAGCTTTCTTT.

The genes are TRBV20-1 and TRBJ2-2, with 10 nucleotides matching TRBD1. The CDR3 is 15 amino acids. The ends lost 5 bases at V and 7 bases at J; junction bases unmatched: 10. Germline loops: CDR1 DFQATT, CDR2 SNEGSKA (reference sequence). CDR3 in amino acids: CSASMGTGASGELFF. The CDR3 nucleotides are TGCAGTGCTTCAATGGGGACAGGGGCCAGCGGGGAGCTGTTTTTT.

V and J are TRBV20-1 and TRBJ2-7; D might be TRBD1 (6 bases). Trimming cost V 1 base and J 6 bases, with 22 bases left between them. Per germline, CDR1 DFQATT and CDR2 SNEGSKA (reference sequence). The CDR3 has 16 residues. Here the CDR3 DNA reads TGCAGTGCTAGAGTCCCACAAAACAGGGTCCACAGCGAGCAGTACTTC. Translating it yields CSARVPQNRVHSEQYF.

The V call is TRBV28, the J call TRBJ2-3; no reliable D call. V was pared by 3 bases and J by 0 bases, with 10 bases between. Germline V lookup: CDR1 MDHEN, CDR2 SYDVKM. The CDR3 has 15 residues. CDR3 DNA sequence: TGTGCCAGCAGTTTGAACCAGCTTAGCACAGATACGCAGTATTTT. It yields the protein CASSLNQLSTDTQYF.

This clonotype showed up many times. The chain carries TRBV7-9 and TRBJ2-1, with TRBD1 identical over 9 bases. CDR1 SEHNR and CDR2 FQNEAQ come from the germline V gene (reference sequence). V lost 2 bases and J lost 9; bases outside the gene matches: 5. CDR3 size: 14 residues. Here the CDR3 DNA reads TGTGCCAGCAGCTTATTAACAGGGGGCTTTGAGCAGTTCTTC. As protein: CASSLLTGGFEQFF.